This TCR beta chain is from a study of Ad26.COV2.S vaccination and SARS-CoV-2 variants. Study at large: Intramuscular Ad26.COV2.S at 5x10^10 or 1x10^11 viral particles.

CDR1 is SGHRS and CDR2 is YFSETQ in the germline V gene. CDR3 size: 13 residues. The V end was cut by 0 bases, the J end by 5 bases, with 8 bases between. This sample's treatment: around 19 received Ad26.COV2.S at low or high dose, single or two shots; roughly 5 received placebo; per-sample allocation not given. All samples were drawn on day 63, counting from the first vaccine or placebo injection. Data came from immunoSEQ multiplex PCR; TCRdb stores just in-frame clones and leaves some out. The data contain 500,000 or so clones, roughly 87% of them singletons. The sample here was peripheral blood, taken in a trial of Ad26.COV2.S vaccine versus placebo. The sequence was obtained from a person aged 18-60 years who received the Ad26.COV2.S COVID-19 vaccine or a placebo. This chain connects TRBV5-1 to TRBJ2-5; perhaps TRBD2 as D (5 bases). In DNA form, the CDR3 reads TGCGCCAGCAGCTTGGACGGCGGGGAGACCCAGTACTTC. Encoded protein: CASSLDGGETQYF. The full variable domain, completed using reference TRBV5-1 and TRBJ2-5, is KAGVTQTPRYLIKTRGQQVTLSCSPISGHRSVSWYQQTPGQGLQFLFEYFSETQRNKGNFPGRFSGRQFSNSRSEMNVSTLELGDSALYLCASSLDGGETQYFGPGTRLLVL.